This is a list of T cell receptor beta chains from one sample in a study of metastatic and nonmetastatic thyroid tumors. MiXCR re-clonotyped the PCR reads for TCRdb. This table has under 35,000 clones, about 21% appearing once. The sample comprised blood. These receptors came from a female donor with papillary thyroid cancer or a benign thyroid nodule (not recorded which). Some clones in this sample may be carry-over from other donors' samples. CDR3s leave out the opening cysteine and the closing phenylalanine or tryptophan. The listing skips clone size in some rows; elsewhere it reads once, few, many or a size class.

clone_size | v_call | cdr3_aa
few | TRBV6-1 | ASSAGNQETQY
- | TRBV6-4 | ASSREGEVGELF
few | TRBV12-5 | ASGLSTGPYTDTQY
many | TRBV5-1 | ASSLKAGSYEQY
- | TRBV19 | ASLSGSAEQY
many | TRBV3-1 | ASSPSGGFSYEQY
many | TRBV3-2 | ASSRRQGDLDNYGYT
many | TRBV7-8 | ASSLAATVAYGYT
- | TRBV6-1 | ASSPWTSTRGNTIY
many | TRBV6-1 | ASSGSSGANVLT
many | TRBV19 | ASRDDRGRATIY
medium-sized | TRBV6-1 | ASSEVPNSPLH
once | TRBV7-2 | ASSFQLAGGEQY
many | TRBV5-5 | ASSLGVGISGNTIY
- | TRBV30 | AWSRGGAKH
medium-sized | TRBV6-1 | ASSKGQGYYGYT
many | TRBV3-1 | ASSQETVVPLEAF
few | TRBV6-6 | ASSYSRRSGEKLF
- | TRBV5-1 | ASSPETGELF
medium-sized | TRBV6-5 | ASSYSPSGGHGGYT